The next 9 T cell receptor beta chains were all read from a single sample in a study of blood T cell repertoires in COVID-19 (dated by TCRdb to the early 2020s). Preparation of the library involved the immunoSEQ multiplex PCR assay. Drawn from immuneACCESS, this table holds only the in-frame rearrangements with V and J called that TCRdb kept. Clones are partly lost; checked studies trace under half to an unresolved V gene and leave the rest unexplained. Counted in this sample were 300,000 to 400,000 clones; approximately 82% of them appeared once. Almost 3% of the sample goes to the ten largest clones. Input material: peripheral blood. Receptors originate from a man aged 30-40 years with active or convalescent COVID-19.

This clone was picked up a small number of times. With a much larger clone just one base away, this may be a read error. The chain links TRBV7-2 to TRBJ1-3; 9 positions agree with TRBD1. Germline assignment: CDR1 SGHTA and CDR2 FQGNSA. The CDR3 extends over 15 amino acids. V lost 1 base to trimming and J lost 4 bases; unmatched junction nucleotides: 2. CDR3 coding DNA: TGTGCCAGCAGCTTAGACAGGGGGCCAGGAAACACCATATATTTT. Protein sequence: CASSLDRGPGNTIYF.

DNA of the CDR3: TGCGCCAGCAGCCAAGATTTCAGGAATTCACCCCTCCACTTT. Its protein is CASSQDFRNSPLHF. The J gene is TRBJ1-6, the V gene TRBV4-1; no definite D call. The CDR3 has 14 amino acids. Germline CDR1 MGHRA, CDR2 YSYEKL. V lost 0 bases, J lost 7 bases, and 7 bases lay in between.

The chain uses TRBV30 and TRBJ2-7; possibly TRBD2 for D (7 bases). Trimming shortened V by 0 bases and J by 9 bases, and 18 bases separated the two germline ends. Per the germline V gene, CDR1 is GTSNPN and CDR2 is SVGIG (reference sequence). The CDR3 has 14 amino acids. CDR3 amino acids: CAWSVTGGQAVQYF. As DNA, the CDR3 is TGTGCCTGGAGTGTAACGGGGGGACAAGCTGTGCAGTACTTC.

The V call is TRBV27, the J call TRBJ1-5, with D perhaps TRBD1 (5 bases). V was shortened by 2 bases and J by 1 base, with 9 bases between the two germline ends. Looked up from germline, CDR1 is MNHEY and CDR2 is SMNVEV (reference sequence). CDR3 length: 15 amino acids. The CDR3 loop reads CASSLQGLSNQPQHF. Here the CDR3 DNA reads TGTGCCAGCAGTTTACAGGGTCTAAGCAATCAGCCCCAGCATTTT.

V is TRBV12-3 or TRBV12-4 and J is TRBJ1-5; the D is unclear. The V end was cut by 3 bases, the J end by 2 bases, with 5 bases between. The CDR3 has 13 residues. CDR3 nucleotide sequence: TGTGCCAGCAGTTTCCGGGGCAATCAGCCCCAGCATTTT. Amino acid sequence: CASSFRGNQPQHF.

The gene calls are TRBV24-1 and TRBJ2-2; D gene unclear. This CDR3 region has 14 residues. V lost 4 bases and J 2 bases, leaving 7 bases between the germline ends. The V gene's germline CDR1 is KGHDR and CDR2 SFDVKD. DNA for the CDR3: TGTGCCACCAGTGACAGGCCAAACACCGGGGAGCTGTTTTTT. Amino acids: CATSDRPNTGELFF.

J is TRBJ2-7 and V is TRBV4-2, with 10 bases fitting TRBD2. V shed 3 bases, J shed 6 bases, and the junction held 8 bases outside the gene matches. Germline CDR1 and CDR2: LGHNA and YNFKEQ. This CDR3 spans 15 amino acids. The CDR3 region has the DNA TGTGCCAGCAGCCATATCAGCGGGAGGGGATCCGAGCAGTACTTC. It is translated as CASSHISGRGSEQYF.

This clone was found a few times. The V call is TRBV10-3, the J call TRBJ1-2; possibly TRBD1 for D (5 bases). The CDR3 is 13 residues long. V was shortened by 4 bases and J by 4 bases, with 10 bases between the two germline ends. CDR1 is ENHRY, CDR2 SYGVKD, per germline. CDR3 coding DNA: TGTGCCATCAGTGGGCAGGGTGGCTATGGCTACACCTTC. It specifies CAISGQGGYGYTF.

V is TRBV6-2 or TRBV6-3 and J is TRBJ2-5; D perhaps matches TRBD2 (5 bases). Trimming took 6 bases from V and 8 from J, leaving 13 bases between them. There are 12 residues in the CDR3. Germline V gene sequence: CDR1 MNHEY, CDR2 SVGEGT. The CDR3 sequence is CASSSGVATQYF. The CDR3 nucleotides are TGTGCCAGCAGCAGCGGCGTGGCTACCCAGTACTTC.